This T cell receptor beta chain stems from a study of OX40 agonist ivuxolimab in advanced cancers. Study-level results: At 0.1 to 3.0 mg/kg, clonal expansion of CD4+ and CD8+ blood T cells had occurred by week 6. CD8+ T cells were the subset that, on average, had more expanded clones than CD4+. Patients with a partial response at 0.1-3.0 mg/kg had among the lowest clonal expansion. The specificity for antigen of the expanded peripheral T cells was not determined.

On this clone: Antigen specificity is unknown.

Using immunoSEQ multiplex PCR, the repertoire was profiled, and TCRdb retains in-frame clones only, with some absent. The sample contains 62,000 or so clones, roughly nine tenths of which appear only once. From germline, CDR1 is MDHEN and CDR2 SYDVKM. The junction had 9 bases not matched to a gene; V was cut back by 7 bases and J by 0 bases. The CDR3 contains 16 residues. The clonotype comes from an adult with an advanced solid tumor such as melanoma, head and neck, liver or kidney cancer. The chain recombines TRBV28 with TRBJ2-1; 7 bases are a match to TRBD2. This specimen was CD4+ or CD8+ T cells sorted from blood, taken in a trial of the OX40 agonist ivuxolimab. The CDR3 DNA reads TGTGCCAGCACCCCTCATGGCGGGAGCTCCTACAATGAGCAGTTCTTC. This codes for CASTPHGGSSYNEQFF.